These 31 T cell receptor beta chains originate from one sample sequenced in a study of T cell responses to AZD1222 COVID-19 vaccine. The repertoire was sequenced with immunoSEQ multiplex PCR; TCRdb's copy has only in-frame clones and lacks some. In the table there are roughly 150,000 clones, around 90% of which are singletons. Sample: peripheral blood, taken 28 days after the second AZD1222 dose. These receptors were obtained from an adult who received the AZD1222 COVID-19 vaccine.

This clone appeared a single time. The chain couples TRBV7-6 to TRBJ2-5, with 7 bases fitting TRBD1. Germline V gene lookup returns CDR1 SGHVS and CDR2 FNYEAQ. The CDR3 consists of 13 residues. The V segment lost 5 bases and the J segment 3 bases; nucleotides outside the gene matches: 3. As DNA, the CDR3 is TGTGCCAGCAGCGTTGACAGGGAAGAGACCCAGTACTTC. Protein: CASSVDREETQYF.

The count of this clone is one. The chain couples TRBV5-1 to TRBJ1-1, with D possibly TRBD1 on 5 matching bases. Trimming removed 4 bases at V and 3 bases at J, with 10 bases between. This CDR3 has 13 residues. Germline lookup yields CDR1 SGHRS and CDR2 YFSETQ. CDR3 amino acids: CASSPGPDTEAFF. The CDR3 DNA follows: TGCGCCAGCAGCCCGGGACCGGACACTGAAGCTTTCTTT.

This clone has more than one count but fewer than ten. The genes are TRBV6-5 and TRBJ1-1; no definite D call. V was clipped by 6 bases and J by 11 bases, with 13 bases between them. The CDR3 length is 11 residues. In germline, CDR1 is MNHEY, CDR2 SVGAGI. CDR3 loop: CASSNRYGAFF. The CDR3 DNA reads as TGTGCCAGCAGCAACCGGTACGGTGCTTTCTTT.

The rearrangement uses TRBV6-6 and TRBJ1-2, with D possibly TRBD1 on 5 matching bases. The CDR3 consists of 14 residues. Germline loops: CDR1 MNHNY, CDR2 SVGAGI (reference sequence). V was clipped by 8 bases and J by 6 bases, with 19 bases between them. CDR3 amino acids: CASSFLPDSNGYTF. The CDR3 nucleotides are TGTGCCAGCTCTTTTCTCCCCGACAGTAATGGCTACACCTTC.

This clone came up once. The V call is TRBV30, the J call TRBJ2-2; D remains unclear. V lost 4 bases and J lost 1, with 4 bases in between. The length of the CDR3 is 12 residues. The germline V gene has CDR1 GTSNPN and CDR2 SVGIG (reference sequence). The CDR3 here is CAWTLNTGELFF. The DNA of the CDR3 is TGTGCCTGGACACTGAACACCGGGGAGCTGTTTTTT.

This sequence joins TRBV15 and TRBJ2-1; D may be TRBD2 (7 bases). CDR1 and CDR2 (germline): LNHNV, YYDKDF (reference sequence). CDR3 length: 15 amino acids. Trimming pared 0 bases from V and 5 bases from J, leaving 11 bases between. CDR3: CATSRDGGAHNEQFF. In DNA, the CDR3 is TGTGCCACCAGCAGAGATGGGGGGGCCCACAATGAGCAGTTCTTC.

The chain carries TRBV19 and TRBJ1-3; D is perhaps TRBD1 (6 bases). The CDR3 runs 14 residues. In germline, CDR1 is LNHDA, CDR2 SQIVND (reference sequence). Trimming removed 5 bases at V and 4 bases at J, with 12 bases between. In DNA form, the CDR3 reads TGTGCCAGTAGTCAGACAGGAGCCGGAAACACCATATATTTT. Its protein is CASSQTGAGNTIYF. The full variable domain, completed using reference TRBV19 and TRBJ1-3, is DGGITQSPKYLFRKEGQNVTLSCEQNLNHDAMYWYRQDPGQGLRLIYYSQIVNDFQKGDIAEGYSVSREKKESFPLTVTSAQKNPTAFYLCASSQTGAGNTIYFGEGSWLTVV.

CDR3 bases: TGTGCCAGCAGCTTGCAAGGGTCCCCCACAGATACGCAGTATTTT. Protein product: CASSLQGSPTDTQYF. J is TRBJ2-3 and V is TRBV5-5; D gene uncertain. The germline CDR1 and CDR2 sequences are SGHKS and YYEKEE (reference sequence). V lost 1 base, J lost 2 bases, and 11 bases lay in between. CDR3 length: 15 amino acids. Using reference TRBV5-5 and TRBJ2-3 for the parts outside the CDR3, the full variable domain is DAGVTQSPTHLIKTRGQQVTLRCSPISGHKSVSWYQQVLGQGPQFIFQYYEKEERGRGNFPDRFSARQFPNYSSELNVNALLLGDSALYLCASSLQGSPTDTQYFGPGTRLTVL.

J is TRBJ2-7 and V is TRBV28, with D uncertain. The CDR3 consists of 13 residues. V lost 3 bases to trimming and J lost 1 base, with 7 bases between them. In germline, CDR1 is MDHEN, CDR2 SYDVKM. The CDR3 loop is CASSFSSSYEQYF. The CDR3 bases are TGTGCCAGCAGTTTTTCCAGTTCCTACGAGCAGTACTTC.

The CDR3: CASSFNYRDGGYTF. The CDR3 DNA reads as TGTGCCAGCAGCTTTAATTACAGGGACGGGGGCTACACCTTC. The rearrangement links TRBV7-9 to TRBJ1-2; D perhaps matches TRBD1 (6 bases). Between the trimmed V and J ends, which lost 3 bases and 8 bases, there was a span of 16 bases. Germline V gene data show CDR1 as SEHNR and CDR2 as FQNEAQ (reference sequence). This CDR3 comprises 14 residues.

This clone was seen only a few times. The DNA for the CDR3 is TGTGCCACCAGCAGATCTGACGGGGGGGCAGATGAGCAGTTCTTC. Translation gives CATSRSDGGADEQFF. V and J are TRBV15 and TRBJ2-1; 8 bases fit TRBD2. The CDR3 extends over 15 amino acids. Per germline, CDR1 LNHNV and CDR2 YYDKDF (reference sequence). Unmatched junction bases numbered 8, after V lost 2 bases and J lost 8 bases.

The rearrangement joins TRBV7-9 to TRBJ1-1, with no clear D. Trimming stripped 5 bases from V and 5 bases from J, with 15 bases between. The CDR3 runs to 14 residues. Germline CDR1 is SEHNR and CDR2 is FQNEAQ (reference sequence). The chain's CDR3 is CASSPLGTLTEAFF. The CDR3 bases are TGTGCCAGCAGCCCCCTTGGTACTCTTACTGAAGCTTTCTTT. Looking up the rest from reference TRBV7-9 and TRBJ1-1 gives the full variable domain: DTGVSQNPRHKITKRGQNVTFRCDPISEHNRLYWYRQTLGQGPEFLTYFQNEAQLEKSRLLSDRFSAERPKGSFSTLEIQRTEQGDSAMYLCASSPLGTLTEAFFGQGTRLTVV.

The rearrangement links TRBV7-3 to TRBJ2-3; maybe TRBD1 (5 bases). Germline V CDR1 and CDR2: SGHTA, FQGTGA. CDR3 size: 14 residues. V gave up 3 bases and J gave up 0 bases, with 7 bases separating them. CDR3 in DNA: TGTGCCAGCAGCTTGGCAGGGAGCACAGATACGCAGTATTTT. Residues: CASSLAGSTDTQYF.

In the case of this clone: Other DNA sequences from this sample encode an identical CDR3 as well. V is TRBV30 and J is TRBJ1-1, with D possibly matching TRBD1 (5 bases). Trimming left V 0 bases short and J 1 base short, with 6 bases between. In germline, CDR1 is GTSNPN, CDR2 SVGIG (reference sequence). This CDR3 is 13 amino acids long. In DNA, the CDR3 is TGTGCCTGGAGTGTTGGGGGGAACACTGAAGCTTTCTTT. It is translated as CAWSVGGNTEAFF.

With regard to this clone: A read error may produce the germline difference seen at one junction end. V gene TRBV7-9 combines with J gene TRBJ2-3; 7 nucleotides agree with TRBD2. Per germline, CDR1 SEHNR and CDR2 FQNEAQ (reference sequence). The CDR3 is 12 residues long. CDR3 bases: TGTGCCAGCAGCCTAGCGGAAGATACGCAGTATTTT. This translates into CASSLAEDTQYF. Looking up the rest from reference TRBV7-9 and TRBJ2-3 gives the full variable domain: DTGVSQNPRHKITKRGQNVTFRCDPISEHNRLYWYRQTLGQGPEFLTYFQNEAQLEKSRLLSDRFSAERPKGSFSTLEIQRTEQGDSAMYLCASSLAEDTQYFGPGTRLTVL.

About this clone itself: Additional DNA sequences in this sample encode the identical CDR3. V and J are TRBV12-3 or TRBV12-4 and TRBJ1-2; D is ambiguous. The CDR3 consists of 13 residues. Trimming stripped 6 bases from V and 1 base from J, with 9 bases between. CDR3 sequence (DNA): TGTGCCAGCAGCCCCCAGCTTAACTATGGCTACACCTTC. The encoded protein is CASSPQLNYGYTF.

The chain couples TRBV19 to TRBJ2-4; D may be TRBD1 (6 bases). V was clipped by 4 bases and J by 6 bases, with 13 bases between them. CDR1 LNHDA and CDR2 SQIVND come from the germline V gene (reference sequence). This CDR3 has 14 amino acids. CDR3: CASSNRQGGNIQYF. Written as DNA, the CDR3 is TGTGCCAGTAGTAACCGACAAGGGGGAAACATTCAGTACTTC.

The chain combines TRBV7-2 with TRBJ1-2, with D unclear. Germline lookup yields CDR1 SGHTA and CDR2 FQGNSA. The CDR3 runs 13 residues. Trimming left V 2 bases short and J 8 bases short, with 12 bases between. The CDR3 sequence is CASSLFGGNGYTF. The CDR3 DNA follows: TGTGCCAGCAGCTTATTCGGAGGGAACGGCTACACCTTC.

This chain links TRBV6-5 with TRBJ1-5; D gene unclear. Germline V gene lookup returns CDR1 MNHEY and CDR2 SVGAGI. The CDR3 totals 15 residues. The ends were cut back, 6 bases at V and 3 bases at J, with 15 bases in the middle. CDR3 loop: CASSSLDLSNQPQHF. The CDR3 coding sequence is TGTGCCAGCAGCAGCCTAGACCTTTCCAATCAGCCCCAGCATTTT.

This chain joins TRBV2 and TRBJ1-1; D unresolved. Trimming cost V 6 bases and J 1 base, with 18 bases left between them. Germline assignment: CDR1 SNHLY and CDR2 FYNNEI. This CDR3 contains 16 residues. CDR3 sequence (DNA): TGTGCCAGCAGACGCAGTCTCGATTCCCGGAACACTGAAGCTTTCTTT. It is translated as CASRRSLDSRNTEAFF.

The chain couples TRBV24-1 to TRBJ2-5; TRBD1 matches at 7 bases. The CDR3 sequence is 15 residues long. Per the germline V gene, CDR1 is KGHDR and CDR2 is SFDVKD. Germline trimming cut 7 bases from V and 4 bases from J; bases unmatched to any gene: 11. The CDR3, as DNA: TGTGCCACCAGCCCTGGGACAGCCGGCCGAGAGACCCAGTACTTC. This sequence encodes CATSPGTAGRETQYF.

The chain uses TRBV19 and TRBJ1-5, with 8 bases that match TRBD1. The J segment lost 3 bases and the V segment lost 1 base, leaving 8 bases of the junction unmatched. CDR3 length: 17 residues. Germline CDR1 reads LNHDA; CDR2 reads SQIVND (reference sequence). This CDR3 is CASSIGGTGMTNQPQHF. The CDR3 DNA is TGTGCCAGTAGTATAGGGGGGACAGGTATGACCAATCAGCCCCAGCATTTT. The full variable domain, in which reference TRBV19 and TRBJ1-5 provide the parts outside the CDR3, is DGGITQSPKYLFRKEGQNVTLSCEQNLNHDAMYWYRQDPGQGLRLIYYSQIVNDFQKGDIAEGYSVSREKKESFPLTVTSAQKNPTAFYLCASSIGGTGMTNQPQHFGDGTRLSIL.

The V call is TRBV28, the J call TRBJ1-1; perhaps TRBD1 as D (5 bases). Germline V gene lookup returns CDR1 MDHEN and CDR2 SYDVKM. V was clipped by 8 bases and J by 0 bases, with 13 bases between them. The CDR3 has 14 residues. The chain's CDR3 is CASGDRSMNTEAFF. CDR3 nucleotide sequence: TGTGCCAGCGGAGACAGATCGATGAACACTGAAGCTTTCTTT.

This clone is a singleton in its sample. The rearrangement links TRBV3-1 (or the pseudogene TRBV3-2) to TRBJ2-7; D is unresolved. This CDR3 contains 12 residues. V lost 1 base, J lost 7 bases, and 8 bases lay in between. Germline lookup yields CDR1 LGHDT and CDR2 YNNKEL (reference sequence). The CDR3 coding sequence is TGTGCCAGCAGCCAAGGACAATTAGAGCAGTACTTC. Protein sequence: CASSQGQLEQYF.

The chain uses TRBV5-6 and TRBJ1-1, with no clear D. Trimming left V 1 base short and J 1 base short, with 8 bases between. There are 14 residues in the CDR3. CDR1 and CDR2 (germline): SGHDT, YYEEEE. The CDR3: CASSLWVTNTEAFF. CDR3 nucleotide sequence: TGTGCCAGCAGCTTGTGGGTCACGAACACTGAAGCTTTCTTT.

This chain connects TRBV3-1 (or the pseudogene TRBV3-2) to TRBJ2-7; D remains ambiguous. The CDR3 extends over 14 amino acids. The germline V gene has CDR1 LGHDT and CDR2 YNNKEL (reference sequence). V was cut by 4 bases and J by 1 base, with 11 bases left in between. For the CDR3, the DNA is TGTGCCAGCAGCCTTCTCAGAGGATCCTACGAGCAGTACTTC. Translated, it gives CASSLLRGSYEQYF.

The CDR3 here is CASSPQGGTNSPLHF. In DNA, the CDR3 is TGTGCCAGCTCACCCCAGGGGGGTACTAATTCACCCCTCCACTTT. This rearrangement joins TRBV18 to TRBJ1-6; 7 bases are a match to TRBD1. V shed 3 bases and J 6 bases; nucleotides not matched to a gene: 5. This CDR3 contains 15 residues. Germline CDR1 KGHSH, CDR2 LQKENI.

The genes are TRBV5-1 and TRBJ2-7; D may be TRBD1 or TRBD2 (5 bases each). The CDR3 covers 13 residues. CDR1 and CDR2 (germline): SGHRS, YFSETQ. With 6 bases removed from V and 4 bases from J, the gap between germline ends came to 14 bases. The CDR3 DNA follows: TGCGCCAGCAACCCCGGGGCCGAATACGAGCAGTACTTC. Protein: CASNPGAEYEQYF.

The genes are TRBV27 and TRBJ1-6; D gene unclear. The CDR3 spans 12 residues. In germline, CDR1 is MNHEY, CDR2 SMNVEV (reference sequence). V lost 6 bases and J lost 10, with 10 bases in between. CDR3 sequence: CASRRAGSPLHF. The CDR3 bases are TGTGCCAGCAGGAGAGCAGGCTCACCCCTCCACTTT.

This chain connects TRBV9 to TRBJ2-7; D is undetermined. Trimming took 0 bases from V and 2 from J, leaving 12 bases between them. The CDR3 contains 15 residues. From germline, CDR1 is SGDLS and CDR2 YYNGEE. The CDR3 nucleotides read TGTGCCAGCAGCGTAGCTTATGGGGTACCCTACGAGCAGTACTTC. Translated: CASSVAYGVPYEQYF.

This clone occurred once. The chain links TRBV19 to TRBJ1-1; D may be TRBD1 (6 bases). This CDR3 region has 15 residues. Trimming cost V 0 bases and J 0 bases, with 8 bases left between them. Germline V lookup: CDR1 LNHDA, CDR2 SQIVND (reference sequence). The CDR3 spells CASSIDRGMNTEAFF. The CDR3 coding sequence is TGTGCCAGTAGTATAGACAGGGGAATGAACACTGAAGCTTTCTTT. Drawing the rest from reference TRBV19 and TRBJ1-1, the complete variable domain is DGGITQSPKYLFRKEGQNVTLSCEQNLNHDAMYWYRQDPGQGLRLIYYSQIVNDFQKGDIAEGYSVSREKKESFPLTVTSAQKNPTAFYLCASSIDRGMNTEAFFGQGTRLTVV.